The 24 T cell receptor beta chains in this list originate from one sample, sequenced in a study of blood T cell repertoires in COVID-19. The protocol was immunoSEQ multiplex PCR, while the TCRdb copy is restricted to in-frame clones and leaves out a portion. The sample lists around 150,000 clones; roughly 85% were seen once. Sequencing input: peripheral blood. The receptors were sampled from a human donor with acute or convalescent COVID-19. The donor label of this sample is uncertain.

The chain joins TRBV5-5 to TRBJ1-3, with D possibly being TRBD1 (6 bases). Germline V lookup: CDR1 SGHKS, CDR2 YYEKEE (reference sequence). This CDR3 is built from 15 residues. The germline V and J ends were trimmed by 1 base and 4 bases, with 12 bases remaining between them. The CDR3 nucleotides are TGTGCCAGCAGCTTGAGGGCCGGACAGGGAAACACCATATATTTT. Protein: CASSLRAGQGNTIYF.

The rearrangement joins TRBV4-1 to TRBJ1-2, with D uncertain. The V gene's germline CDR1 is MGHRA and CDR2 YSYEKL. Trimming shortened V by 4 bases and J by 6 bases, and 12 bases separated the two germline ends. The CDR3 is 13 residues long. In nucleotides, the CDR3 is TGCGCCAGCAGCCCCCGGGAAAGTCATGGCTACACCTTC. Its protein is CASSPRESHGYTF.

The table lists this clone with a few counts. The chain combines TRBV7-3 with TRBJ1-1; no reliable D call. The CDR3 sequence is 13 residues long. Trimming pared 4 bases from V and 7 bases from J, leaving 13 bases between. Looked up from germline, CDR1 is SGHTA and CDR2 is FQGTGA. This chain's CDR3 is CASSSQYTGEAFF. DNA for the CDR3: TGTGCCAGCAGCTCACAATACACGGGTGAAGCTTTCTTT.

In its sample, this clone was seen a few times. The chain couples TRBV7-6 to TRBJ1-4; 7 nucleotides align to TRBD1. With 4 bases clipped from V and 8 bases from J, the junction kept 10 bases outside the gene matches. The CDR3 sequence is 15 residues long. CDR1 is SGHVS and CDR2 is FNYEAQ in the germline V gene. Here the CDR3 reads CASSWDSTFEEKLFF. The CDR3 DNA sequence: TGTGCCAGCAGCTGGGACAGCACCTTCGAGGAAAAACTGTTTTTT.

The table lists this clone with a count of one. The V and J genes are TRBV7-2 and TRBJ1-6; a weak D match, TRBD1 (6 bases). CDR1 SGHTA and CDR2 FQGNSA come from the germline V gene. Trimming removed 3 bases at V and 14 bases at J, with 20 bases between. The CDR3 loop spans 15 amino acids. The CDR3 is CASSLPSTGRKALHF. In DNA, the CDR3 is TGTGCCAGCAGCTTGCCCTCGACAGGACGGAAAGCCCTCCACTTT.

The chain uses TRBV6-5 and TRBJ1-6; D gene unclear. V was cut by 0 bases and J by 7 bases, with 7 bases left in between. The V gene's germline CDR1 is MNHEY and CDR2 SVGAGI. The CDR3 loop spans 14 amino acids. In DNA, the CDR3 is TGTGCCAGCAGTTACTCCCCCCAGAATTCACCCCTCCACTTT. Translation gives CASSYSPQNSPLHF.

The chain combines TRBV7-2 with TRBJ2-2, with unresolved D. The CDR3 extends over 14 amino acids. Germline CDR1 is SGHTA and CDR2 is FQGNSA. V lost 2 bases and J lost 8, with 12 bases in between. The CDR3 DNA follows: TGTGCCAGCAGCTTAAGTCTGCTAAGAGGGGAGCTGTTTTTT. Its protein is CASSLSLLRGELFF.

V is TRBV2 and J is TRBJ1-6; tentative D call: TRBD1 (5 bases). The CDR3 is 15 residues long. The ends were cut back, 6 bases at V and 9 bases at J, with 18 bases in the middle. Germline assignment: CDR1 SNHLY and CDR2 FYNNEI. The CDR3 reads CASSDQGIETSPLHF. In nucleotides, the CDR3 is TGTGCCAGCAGCGATCAGGGAATCGAAACTTCACCCCTCCACTTT.

The rearrangement joins TRBV6-5 to TRBJ1-5; 8 bases match TRBD1. This CDR3 region has 15 residues. The germline V gene encodes CDR1 MNHEY and CDR2 SVGAGI. J lost 5 bases, V lost 5 bases, and 8 bases had no gene match. CDR3 DNA sequence: TGTGCCAGCAGTATGACACAGGGGGGGGATCAGCCCCAGCATTTT. Translation gives CASSMTQGGDQPQHF.

As DNA, the CDR3 is TGTGCCAGCAGCAAAGTAGGGGGAGCTGAAGCTTTCTTT. Residues: CASSKVGGAEAFF. The V and J genes are TRBV21-1 and TRBJ1-1; the table's D call TRBD1 went unverified against the DNA. TRBV21-1 represents a pseudogene. The CDR3 is made up of 13 amino acids.

The CDR3 coding sequence is TGTGCCAGCAGCCCGGTGGGGACAGGCTTTGGCGAGCAGTACTTC. It codes for CASSPVGTGFGEQYF. The rearrangement links TRBV5-6 to TRBJ2-7; 8 nucleotides line up with TRBD1. Germline V gives CDR1 SGHDT, CDR2 YYEEEE. J gave up 6 bases and V 4 bases, and 12 bases lay outside the gene matches. CDR3 length: 15 amino acids.

The chain uses TRBV30 and TRBJ1-5, with a tentative D call TRBD1 (6 bases). V was pared by 0 bases and J by 7 bases, with 10 bases between. The CDR3 covers 13 residues. Germline V gene lookup returns CDR1 GTSNPN and CDR2 SVGIG (reference sequence). Here the CDR3 reads CAWSVGGGQPQHF. In DNA, the CDR3 is TGTGCCTGGAGTGTAGGGGGGGGACAGCCCCAGCATTTT.

This clone was picked up a small number of times. This same CDR3 is encoded by further DNA sequences in the sample. This chain uses TRBV18 with TRBJ1-6, with no clear D. Trimming pared 3 bases from V and 8 bases from J, leaving 8 bases between. CDR1 and CDR2 (germline): KGHSH, LQKENI. The CDR3 is made up of 13 amino acids. The CDR3 coding sequence is TGTGCCAGCTCACCGAACGGGGATTCACCCCTCCACTTT. Its translation is CASSPNGDSPLHF.

This chain links TRBV29-1 with TRBJ2-7; D is ambiguous. Trimming stripped 4 bases from V and 3 bases from J, with 16 bases between. The CDR3 runs 14 residues. CDR1 and CDR2 from the germline V gene are SQVTM and ANQGSEA. CDR3 nucleotides: TGCAGCGTTGTGAGTGGGCCTCCCAGCTACGAGCAGTACTTC. This translates into CSVVSGPPSYEQYF.

V is TRBV29-1 and J is TRBJ1-2; D may be TRBD1 (6 bases). V lost 6 bases and J 7 bases, leaving 18 bases between the germline ends. The CDR3 runs to 13 residues. In germline, CDR1 is SQVTM, CDR2 ANQGSEA. CDR3 bases: TGCAGCGTCCCCGGAGGGGGGGCGGGTGGCTACACCTTC. The encoded protein is CSVPGGGAGGYTF.

V gene TRBV24-1 combines with J gene TRBJ1-4; 10 nucleotides agree with TRBD1. The CDR3 totals 14 residues. V lost 5 bases and J lost 5; bases outside the gene matches: 1. Germline V lookup: CDR1 KGHDR, CDR2 SFDVKD. The CDR3 protein is CATSAGQGNEKLFF. The CDR3 DNA is TGTGCCACCAGTGCGGGACAGGGGAATGAAAAACTGTTTTTT.

The chain joins TRBV6-4 to TRBJ2-2; maybe TRBD1 (6 bases). The CDR3 covers 16 residues. Germline values: CDR1 MRHNA, CDR2 SNTAGT. The ends were cut back, 6 bases at V and 4 bases at J, with 18 bases in the middle. CDR3 amino acids: CASSLTGRRGTGELFF. The CDR3, as DNA: TGTGCCAGCAGCCTGACAGGCCGCAGAGGCACCGGGGAGCTGTTTTTT.

The chain carries TRBV7-2 and TRBJ1-2, with D possibly being TRBD1 (6 bases). The V end was cut by 1 base, the J end by 3 bases, with 9 bases between. CDR1 is SGHTA and CDR2 is FQGNSA in the germline V gene. CDR3 length: 14 residues. In nucleotides, the CDR3 is TGTGCCAGCAGCTTAGGACAGGTCGACTATGGCTACACCTTC. This sequence encodes CASSLGQVDYGYTF.

The genes are TRBV6-2 or TRBV6-3 and TRBJ2-7; possible D gene TRBD1, 5 bases. The germline gives CDR1 MNHEY, CDR2 SVGEGT. This CDR3 has 11 residues. Trimming stripped 2 bases from V and 7 bases from J, with 6 bases between. CDR3: CASSYKGEQYF. The CDR3, as DNA: TGTGCCAGCAGTTACAAGGGGGAGCAGTACTTC.

This sequence joins TRBV3-1 (or the pseudogene TRBV3-2) and TRBJ2-7, with 10 bases aligning to TRBD2. Losses at the gene ends were 0 bases for V and 3 bases for J; bases not matched to a gene: 5. The germline V gene has CDR1 LGHDT and CDR2 YNNKEL (reference sequence). The CDR3 length is 16 residues. CDR3 region: CASSQDLTSGDYEQYF. CDR3 coding DNA: TGTGCCAGCAGCCAAGATCTAACTAGCGGGGACTACGAGCAGTACTTC.

This clone appeared a single time. V and J are TRBV19 and TRBJ2-5; tentatively, D is TRBD2 (6 bases). CDR3 length: 12 residues. Trimming left V 6 bases short and J 7 bases short, with 12 bases between. Germline loops: CDR1 LNHDA, CDR2 SQIVND (reference sequence). This CDR3 reads CASSLLGGTQYF. The CDR3 nucleotides are TGTGCCAGTAGCCTTTTGGGAGGGACCCAGTACTTC.

The CDR3 region is CASSRTRDRGEPTYYNEQFF. CDR3 DNA: TGCGCCAGCAGTCGTACCCGGGACAGGGGTGAACCGACATATTACAATGAGCAGTTCTTC. The chain is built from TRBV23-1 and TRBJ2-1, with TRBD1 matching 10 bases. TRBV23-1 is classed as an ORF, of uncertain function. The trim removed 4 bases at V and 4 bases at J, leaving 19 bases unmatched. The CDR3 contains 20 residues.

The chain uses TRBV2 and TRBJ1-1; D remains ambiguous. CDR3 length: 13 amino acids. Germline CDR1 and CDR2: SNHLY and FYNNEI. Trimming left V 7 bases short and J 2 bases short, with 11 bases between. CDR3 sequence: CASTPELNTEAFF. CDR3 sequence (DNA): TGTGCCAGCACCCCGGAGTTAAACACTGAAGCTTTCTTT. Looking up the rest from reference TRBV2 and TRBJ1-1 gives the full variable domain: EPEVTQTPSHQVTQMGQEVILRCVPISNHLYFYWYRQILGQKVEFLVSFYNNEISEKSEIFDDQFSVERPDGSNFTLKIRSTKLEDSAMYFCASTPELNTEAFFGQGTRLTVV.

In this sample, this clone turned up once. This chain joins TRBV28 and TRBJ2-7; possible D gene TRBD1, 5 bases. Germline V gene sequence: CDR1 MDHEN, CDR2 SYDVKM. V lost 6 bases and J 5 bases, leaving 17 bases between the germline ends. The CDR3 totals 14 residues. The DNA of the CDR3 is TGTGCCAGCAGACATCGCCAGGGAATAAACGAGCAGTACTTC. The encoded protein is CASRHRQGINEQYF.